The 9 T cell receptor beta chains in this list originate from one sample, sequenced in a study of blood T cell repertoires in COVID-19 (dated by TCRdb to the early 2020s). The library relied on the immunoSEQ multiplex PCR assay. Not all clones reach the TCRdb copy of this immuneACCESS table, which keeps in-frame sequences only. Checked studies attribute under half of the gap to unresolved V genes and leave the rest unexplained. A total of almost 400,000 clones appear in this sample, roughly nine tenths of them only once. Around 1.7% of the sample is taken by the ten largest. Sequencing used PBMCs or T cells enriched from blood (not recorded which). These receptors all stem from a woman under 40 who had recovered from COVID-19.

This clone has a count of ten or more. The chain links TRBV7-6 to TRBJ1-1; D uncertain. This CDR3 has 14 amino acids. V was clipped by 1 base and J by 1 base, with 7 bases between them. Germline assignment: CDR1 SGHVS and CDR2 FNYEAQ. The CDR3: CASSLGSGNTEAFF. The DNA of the CDR3 is TGTGCCAGCAGCTTAGGGTCCGGGAACACTGAAGCTTTCTTT.

This clone has a single count. In the same sample, other DNA sequences code for this CDR3. The chain links TRBV9 to TRBJ2-7; D not certain. Looked up from germline, CDR1 is SGDLS and CDR2 is YYNGEE. With 0 bases removed from V and 0 bases from J, the gap between germline ends came to 7 bases. The CDR3 has 14 amino acids. The CDR3 reads CASSVGESSYEQYF. As DNA, the CDR3 is TGTGCCAGCAGCGTAGGCGAGAGCTCCTACGAGCAGTACTTC.

V and J are TRBV29-1 and TRBJ2-3, with D unclear. Germline loops: CDR1 SQVTM, CDR2 ANQGSEA. V was cut by 5 bases and J by 0 bases, with 12 bases left in between. The CDR3 has 14 residues. CDR3 protein: CSVFLASSTDTQYF. The CDR3 DNA reads as TGCAGCGTTTTCTTAGCCTCTAGCACAGATACGCAGTATTTT.

V gene TRBV14 combines with J gene TRBJ2-1, with D uncertain. Germline CDR1 is SGHDN and CDR2 is FVKESK. With 4 bases removed from V and 7 bases from J, the gap between germline ends came to 17 bases. This CDR3 spans 15 amino acids. The DNA of the CDR3 is TGTGCCAGCAGCCCTCCTAGTAGCCCGAAAAATGAGCAGTTCTTC. This encodes CASSPPSSPKNEQFF.

The J gene is TRBJ2-3, the V gene TRBV6-2 or TRBV6-3, with TRBD2 matching 7 bases. There are 15 residues in the CDR3. V lost 4 bases, J lost 0 bases, and 4 bases stayed unmatched. Germline V lookup: CDR1 MNHEY, CDR2 SVGEGT. CDR3 sequence reads: CASSWDYSSTDTQYF. The CDR3 nucleotides read TGTGCCAGCAGTTGGGACTACTCTAGCACAGATACGCAGTATTTT.

The chain couples TRBV5-6 to TRBJ1-2; 7 bases map to TRBD1. With 0 bases clipped from V and 11 bases from J, the junction kept 10 bases outside the gene matches. The length of the CDR3 is 14 residues. The V gene's germline CDR1 is SGHDT and CDR2 YYEEEE. Here the CDR3 reads CASSLGSGGVVYTF. CDR3 bases: TGTGCCAGCAGCTTGGGGTCAGGGGGTGTTGTGTACACCTTC.

The chain recombines TRBV30 with TRBJ2-1; 10 bases agree with TRBD2. Germline values: CDR1 GTSNPN, CDR2 SVGIG (reference sequence). The CDR3 contains 17 residues. The V and J ends lost 2 bases and 6 bases, in that order; junction bases with no gene match: 13. CDR3 sequence: CAWSSSGGGVGSNEQFF. The CDR3 bases are TGTGCCTGGAGTTCTAGCGGGGGAGGGGTTGGCTCCAATGAGCAGTTCTTC.

This rearrangement joins TRBV5-1 to TRBJ1-3; the D is unclear. With 1 base removed from V and 4 bases from J, the gap between germline ends came to 18 bases. The CDR3 runs 17 residues. Germline loops: CDR1 SGHRS, CDR2 YFSETQ. In DNA form, the CDR3 reads TGCGCCAGCAGCTTGCTAGCCCTTGAAGTAGCGGGAAACACCATATATTTT. It encodes CASSLLALEVAGNTIYF. Full variable domain (remainder filled in from reference TRBV5-1 and TRBJ1-3): KAGVTQTPRYLIKTRGQQVTLSCSPISGHRSVSWYQQTPGQGLQFLFEYFSETQRNKGNFPGRFSGRQFSNSRSEMNVSTLELGDSALYLCASSLLALEVAGNTIYFGEGSWLTVV.

The chain is built from TRBV2 and TRBJ2-6; D may be TRBD2 (5 bases). Trimming cost V 6 bases and J 0 bases, with 9 bases left between them. CDR3 length: 15 residues. Germline V gene lookup returns CDR1 SNHLY and CDR2 FYNNEI. The CDR3 nucleotides are TGTGCCAGCAGGGAGCGGCACTCTGGGGCCAACGTCCTGACTTTC. It codes for CASRERHSGANVLTF.